One sample yielded the 11 T cell receptor beta chains listed below, sequenced in a study of blood T cell repertoires in COVID-19. Method: immunoSEQ multiplex PCR; TCRdb's copy keeps in-frame clones and lacks some. Of 200,000 to 300,000 clones in the sample, approximately 78% are singletons; the top ten hold roughly 12%. The sample taken for sequencing was peripheral blood. These receptor sequences come from a woman in her sixties or seventies with active or convalescent COVID-19.

The rearrangement links TRBV12-3 or TRBV12-4 to TRBJ2-1; D remains unclear. Trimming removed 5 bases from V and 10 bases from J, with 12 bases in between. The length of the CDR3 is 12 residues. DNA of the CDR3: TGTGCCAGCAGTCCTTTATTGGCCGAGCAGTTCTTC. Translating it yields CASSPLLAEQFF.

This clone was observed a single time. V is TRBV5-4 and J is TRBJ2-1; possible D gene TRBD2, 6 bases. CDR1 and CDR2 from the germline V gene are SGHNT and YYREEE (reference sequence). Trimming shortened V by 2 bases and J by 4 bases, and 10 bases separated the two germline ends. The CDR3 is made up of 14 amino acids. The CDR3 loop is CASSLTGRYNEQFF. CDR3 bases: TGTGCCAGCAGCTTAACGGGGAGGTACAATGAGCAGTTCTTC.

The rearrangement joins TRBV6-5 to TRBJ1-2; 10 positions agree with TRBD1. CDR1 and CDR2 from the germline V gene are MNHEY and SVGAGI. The J segment lost 7 bases and the V segment lost 6 bases, leaving 5 bases of the junction unmatched. CDR3 length: 13 amino acids. The CDR3 protein is CASSRTGGTGYTF. The CDR3 DNA sequence: TGTGCCAGCAGCAGGACAGGGGGAACTGGCTACACCTTC.

The J gene is TRBJ1-1, the V gene TRBV30, with 7 bases identical to TRBD1. From germline, CDR1 is GTSNPN and CDR2 SVGIG (reference sequence). This CDR3 region has 14 residues. V trimming: 2 bases; J trimming: 1 base; junction bases outside the gene matches: 4. The CDR3 region is CAWSPDRTNTEAFF. The CDR3 DNA follows: TGTGCCTGGAGTCCGGACAGGACGAACACTGAAGCTTTCTTT.

This chain joins TRBV10-2 and TRBJ2-1, with TRBD1 identical over 7 bases. Germline-derived CDR1 and CDR2 are WSHSY and SAAADI. The ends lost 10 bases at V and 8 bases at J; junction bases unmatched: 14. This CDR3 is built from 14 residues. The CDR3 nucleotides read TGCGCCACACGGAGAGGGGGCCGTGGGGATGAGCAGTTCTTC. Protein product: CATRRGGRGDEQFF.

The chain employs TRBV9 and TRBJ1-5, with D uncertain. This CDR3 contains 14 residues. V lost 0 bases, J lost 3 bases, and 7 bases lay in between. Germline CDR1 SGDLS, CDR2 YYNGEE. The CDR3, as DNA: TGTGCCAGCAGCGTAGGGTCAGTCAATCAGCCCCAGCATTTT. This encodes CASSVGSVNQPQHF.

The gene calls are TRBV6-5 and TRBJ1-4, with TRBD1 as a possible D gene (5 bases). CDR1 and CDR2 (germline): MNHEY, SVGAGI. The CDR3 sequence is 14 residues long. The germline V and J ends were trimmed by 4 bases and 7 bases, with 13 bases remaining between them. The CDR3 nucleotides are TGTGCCAGCAGTTCTCAGGGAATGGTTGAAAAACTGTTTTTT. It is translated as CASSSQGMVEKLFF.

The rearrangement links TRBV5-4 to TRBJ2-3, with D maybe TRBD2 (5 bases). This CDR3 is built from 14 residues. Trimming removed 4 bases at V and 2 bases at J, with 11 bases between. The V gene's germline CDR1 is SGHNT and CDR2 YYREEE (reference sequence). In DNA form, the CDR3 reads TGTGCCAGCAGCCCCGGGGTCACCACAGATACGCAGTATTTT. Translated: CASSPGVTTDTQYF.

The gene calls are TRBV5-1 and TRBJ2-6, with TRBD1 as a possible D gene (6 bases). This CDR3 is built from 18 residues. CDR1 and CDR2 from the germline V gene are SGHRS and YFSETQ. V lost 4 bases to trimming and J lost 2 bases, with 19 bases between them. The CDR3 region is CASSRSGQGSTGANVLTF. CDR3 DNA sequence: TGCGCCAGCAGCCGTTCGGGGCAGGGGAGCACTGGGGCCAACGTCCTGACTTTC.

In its sample, this clone was seen once. The gene calls are TRBV19 and TRBJ2-4, with 9 bases identical to TRBD2. V was clipped by 6 bases and J by 2 bases; unmatched bases: 8. The CDR3 consists of 16 residues. The germline CDR1 and CDR2 sequences are LNHDA and SQIVND (reference sequence). CDR3 sequence reads: CASRRRGGISKNIQYF. The CDR3 DNA follows: TGTGCCAGTAGGAGGCGGGGGGGCATATCCAAAAACATTCAGTACTTC. Filled out from reference TRBV19 and TRBJ2-4, the complete variable domain reads DGGITQSPKYLFRKEGQNVTLSCEQNLNHDAMYWYRQDPGQGLRLIYYSQIVNDFQKGDIAEGYSVSREKKESFPLTVTSAQKNPTAFYLCASRRRGGISKNIQYFGAGTRLSVL.

The chain joins TRBV5-4 to TRBJ1-6, with TRBD1 matching over 11 bases. The CDR3 has 15 residues. Unmatched junction bases numbered 5, after V lost 5 bases and J lost 7 bases. Germline CDR1 SGHNT, CDR2 YYREEE (reference sequence). CDR3 nucleotide sequence: TGTGCCAGCAGGTCCCGGGACAGGGGGAATTCACCCCTCCACTTT. It yields the protein CASRSRDRGNSPLHF.